One sample yielded the 30 T cell receptor beta chains listed below, sequenced in a study of T cell responses to AZD1222 COVID-19 vaccine (dated by TCRdb to the early 2020s). Libraries were made using the immunoSEQ multiplex PCR assay. The table comes from immuneACCESS by way of TCRdb, which keeps in-frame sequences with V and J called. Part of the clones is missing from these tables; in studies checked, under half for an unresolved V gene and the rest for unknown reasons. In this sample the table shows 150,000 or so clones, around 90% of which occur a single time. The top ten hold roughly 2.9% of the sample. The meaning of the sample's time point label: baseline before first vaccination. What this sample's treatment or condition label stands for: meningococcal conjugate vaccine given as trial control. The sample consisted of peripheral blood, taken on day 0 of MenACWY control vaccination. The receptors shown here come from an adult in good health.

The chain uses TRBV28 and TRBJ2-2; possibly TRBD1 or TRBD2 for D (5 bases each). This CDR3 spans 13 amino acids. Per the germline V gene, CDR1 is MDHEN and CDR2 is SYDVKM. CDR3 in DNA: TGTGGAACGGGGCGATTCCTGGGCGGGGAGCTGTTTTTT. It yields the protein CGTGRFLGGELFF. Combining the CDR3 with reference TRBV28 and TRBJ2-2 gives the whole variable domain DVKVTQSSRYLVKRTGEKVFLECVQDMDHENMFWYRQDPGLGLRLIYFSYDVKMKEKGDIPEGYSVSREKKERFSLILESASTNQTSMYLCGTGRFLGGELFFGEGSRLTVL.

The rearrangement uses TRBV3-1 (or the pseudogene TRBV3-2) and TRBJ2-1; the D is unclear. This CDR3 has 13 residues. In germline, CDR1 is LGHDT, CDR2 YNNKEL (reference sequence). The germline V and J ends were trimmed by 4 bases and 3 bases, with 7 bases remaining between them. The CDR3 is CASSPWDYNEQFF. The CDR3 DNA reads TGTGCCAGCAGCCCGTGGGACTACAATGAGCAGTTCTTC.

This chain links TRBV6-5 with TRBJ2-3; 14 nucleotides agree with TRBD2. The germline V gene encodes CDR1 MNHEY and CDR2 SVGAGI. J was trimmed by 10 bases and V by 2 bases; bases with no gene match: 5. This CDR3 contains 15 residues. As DNA, the CDR3 is TGTGCCAGCAGTTACCCTGGGACTAGCGGGAGCCCGCAGTATTTT. It specifies CASSYPGTSGSPQYF.

The chain joins TRBV12-3 or TRBV12-4 to TRBJ1-1; D is unclear. This CDR3 contains 13 residues. The V end was cut by 7 bases, the J end by 8 bases, with 17 bases between. CDR3: CASTPSLGIEAFF. In DNA, the CDR3 is TGTGCCAGCACTCCCTCCTTGGGGATCGAAGCTTTCTTT.

The chain carries TRBV29-1 and TRBJ1-6; 8 nucleotides match TRBD1. The CDR3 spans 17 residues. Germline lookup yields CDR1 SQVTM and CDR2 ANQGSEA. V lost 7 bases to trimming and J lost 2 bases; unmatched junction nucleotides: 13. The CDR3 reads CSGGGQVVSPYNSPLHF. The CDR3 DNA sequence: TGCAGCGGTGGGGGACAGGTGGTGAGTCCCTATAATTCACCCCTCCACTTT.

The chain couples TRBV12-5 to TRBJ2-3, with D hard to call. The V gene's germline CDR1 is LGHNT and CDR2 FRNRAP. The V end was cut by 5 bases, the J end by 5 bases, with 11 bases between. CDR3 length equals 13 residues. CDR3 coding DNA: TGTGCTAGTGGTCTCCCCAACTTAGATACGCAGTATTTT. It translates to CASGLPNLDTQYF.

J is TRBJ2-1 and V is TRBV19; 14 bases are shared with TRBD2. The CDR3 is 17 amino acids. V lost 0 bases, J lost 9 bases, and 7 bases stayed unmatched. The germline V gene has CDR1 LNHDA and CDR2 SQIVND (reference sequence). CDR3 in amino acids: CASSIDRMTSGRAEQFF. CDR3 in DNA: TGTGCCAGTAGTATAGACCGAATGACTAGCGGGAGGGCTGAGCAGTTCTTC.

This sequence joins TRBV18 and TRBJ2-3, with 12 bases fitting TRBD1. This CDR3 is 16 amino acids long. Germline V gene data show CDR1 as KGHSH and CDR2 as LQKENI. The trim removed 4 bases at V and 5 bases at J, leaving 7 bases unmatched. The CDR3 DNA is TGTGCCAGCTCACGGGGACAGGGGGCTCTTGGAGATACGCAGTATTTT. It encodes CASSRGQGALGDTQYF. Together with reference TRBV18 and TRBJ2-3, the CDR3 gives the full variable domain: NAGVMQNPRHLVRRRGQEARLRCSPMKGHSHVYWYRQLPEEGLKFMVYLQKENIIDESGMPKERFSAEFPKEGPSILRIQQVVRGDSAAYFCASSRGQGALGDTQYFGPGTRLTVL.

This chain links TRBV12-5 with TRBJ2-5, with D hard to call. The CDR3 is made up of 14 amino acids. Germline values: CDR1 LGHNT, CDR2 FRNRAP. V was clipped by 1 base and J by 2 bases, with 8 bases between them. CDR3 amino acids: CASGLGLGQETQYF. In DNA form, the CDR3 reads TGTGCTAGTGGTTTGGGGCTAGGTCAAGAGACCCAGTACTTC.

This chain uses TRBV5-1 with TRBJ2-7; D assignment may be TRBD1 or TRBD2 (5 bases each). This CDR3 is 14 amino acids long. Germline V CDR1 and CDR2: SGHRS, YFSETQ. Trimming removed 5 bases at V and 0 bases at J, with 12 bases between. Written as DNA, the CDR3 is TGCGCCAGCAGTGGGGGTATGAGCTCCTACGAGCAGTACTTC. Translating it yields CASSGGMSSYEQYF.

The chain employs TRBV2 and TRBJ2-3; TRBD2 matches 7 bases. Germline V CDR1 and CDR2: SNHLY, FYNNEI. V lost 4 bases and J lost 3; bases outside the gene matches: 25. The CDR3 length is 21 residues. The CDR3 is CASSGSLQETLINGRTDTQYF. DNA of the CDR3: TGTGCCAGCAGTGGGTCCCTGCAGGAAACCCTTATTAACGGGAGGACAGATACGCAGTATTTT.

The chain couples TRBV4-1 to TRBJ2-1; possibly TRBD2 for D (7 bases). Trimming pared 6 bases from V and 0 bases from J, leaving 12 bases between. Per germline, CDR1 MGHRA and CDR2 YSYEKL. The CDR3 length is 15 residues. Here the CDR3 DNA reads TGCGCCAGCAGTCGTGGGGGGGCCTCCTACAATGAGCAGTTCTTC. Its protein is CASSRGGASYNEQFF.

The chain recombines TRBV7-3 with TRBJ2-7; 7 bases fit TRBD2. The V segment lost 5 bases and the J segment 4 bases; nucleotides outside the gene matches: 8. Germline CDR1 and CDR2: SGHTA and FQGTGA. The CDR3 runs 14 residues. This CDR3 is CASSPRLAWYEQYF. DNA of the CDR3: TGTGCCAGCAGCCCTCGACTAGCATGGTACGAGCAGTACTTC.

The J gene is TRBJ1-4, the V gene TRBV9, with D perhaps TRBD1 (5 bases). The length of the CDR3 is 14 residues. V lost 7 bases and J lost 5, with 15 bases in between. Germline V gives CDR1 SGDLS, CDR2 YYNGEE. The DNA of the CDR3 is TGTGCCAGCGGCCGTGGGACCTTCAATGAAAAACTGTTTTTT. Its protein product is CASGRGTFNEKLFF.

The chain links TRBV4-1 to TRBJ2-2; D is tentatively TRBD1 or TRBD2 (5 bases each). This CDR3 has 15 amino acids. V lost 3 bases and J lost 8, with 16 bases in between. The germline CDR1 and CDR2 sequences are MGHRA and YSYEKL. As DNA, the CDR3 is TGCGCCAGCAGCCATCCCGGGACCCCAGGGGGGGAGCTGTTTTTT. As protein: CASSHPGTPGGELFF.

The V call is TRBV4-2, the J call TRBJ2-2; TRBD2 aligns across 8 bases. The ends lost 6 bases at V and 2 bases at J; junction bases unmatched: 5. The CDR3 spans 15 residues. Germline CDR1 and CDR2: LGHNA and YNFKEQ. The CDR3 nucleotides are TGTGCCAGCAGGCCAGCGGGAGTAAACACCGGGGAGCTGTTTTTT. This encodes CASRPAGVNTGELFF.

V is TRBV12-5 and J is TRBJ2-3, with D perhaps matching TRBD2 (6 bases). Trimming shortened V by 0 bases and J by 0 bases, and 16 bases separated the two germline ends. Germline-derived CDR1 and CDR2 are LGHNT and FRNRAP. The CDR3 sequence is 18 residues long. CDR3 nucleotides: TGTGCTAGTGGTTTGGTACTGTCGGGGGAACCTAGCACAGATACGCAGTATTTT. Translated, it gives CASGLVLSGEPSTDTQYF.

This chain connects TRBV18 to TRBJ2-7; D is possibly TRBD1 or TRBD2 (5 bases each). Germline CDR1 is KGHSH and CDR2 is LQKENI. Trimming stripped 6 bases from V and 1 base from J, with 10 bases between. The CDR3 spans 13 residues. The CDR3 spells CASSRGKSYEQYF. Written as DNA, the CDR3 is TGTGCCAGCTCCCGGGGCAAATCCTACGAGCAGTACTTC. The whole variable domain, filled in from reference TRBV18 and TRBJ2-7, reads NAGVMQNPRHLVRRRGQEARLRCSPMKGHSHVYWYRQLPEEGLKFMVYLQKENIIDESGMPKERFSAEFPKEGPSILRIQQVVRGDSAAYFCASSRGKSYEQYFGPGTRLTVT.

The chain uses TRBV2 and TRBJ1-2; no reliable D call. This CDR3 comprises 13 residues. Trimming stripped 3 bases from V and 5 bases from J, with 10 bases between. Germline V CDR1 and CDR2: SNHLY, FYNNEI. Here the CDR3 reads CASSDGQRYGYTF. CDR3 DNA sequence: TGTGCCAGCAGTGACGGGCAGAGATATGGCTACACCTTC. The complete variable domain, with remaining parts taken from reference TRBV2 and TRBJ1-2, reads EPEVTQTPSHQVTQMGQEVILRCVPISNHLYFYWYRQILGQKVEFLVSFYNNEISEKSEIFDDQFSVERPDGSNFTLKIRSTKLEDSAMYFCASSDGQRYGYTFGSGTRLTVV.

CDR3 in amino acids: CASSDSSTSNTEAFF. The CDR3 DNA sequence: TGTGCCAGCAGTGACTCGAGTACGTCGAACACTGAAGCTTTCTTT. This sequence joins TRBV6-4 and TRBJ1-1, with no clear D. CDR3 length: 15 amino acids. From germline, CDR1 is MRHNA and CDR2 SNTAGT. Trimming pared 0 bases from V and 1 base from J, leaving 9 bases between.

The rearrangement joins TRBV18 to TRBJ2-2; TRBD2 matches 7 bases. This CDR3 has 17 amino acids. Germline CDR1 KGHSH, CDR2 LQKENI. After removal of 0 bases from V and 7 bases from J, the junction contained 11 bases not matched to a gene. The CDR3 loop reads CASSPPIGLGSNGELFF. The CDR3 DNA is TGTGCCAGCTCACCACCAATTGGACTAGGTTCAAACGGGGAGCTGTTTTTT.

V and J are TRBV5-8 and TRBJ1-5; TRBD1 is a possible D gene (5 bases). Germline V gene lookup returns CDR1 SGHTS and CDR2 YDEGEE. The CDR3 consists of 13 residues. Trimming stripped 1 base from V and 4 bases from J, with 6 bases between. DNA of the CDR3: TGTGCCAGCAGCTTGACAGGAAATCAGCCCCAGCATTTT. It yields the protein CASSLTGNQPQHF.

V is TRBV4-1 and J is TRBJ2-1, with D perhaps TRBD2 (6 bases). Germline V gene data show CDR1 as MGHRA and CDR2 as YSYEKL. CDR3 length: 12 residues. V lost 4 bases and J lost 10, with 11 bases in between. The DNA of the CDR3 is TGCGCCAGCAGCCCTCGCCGGGAGGAGCAGTTCTTC. Its protein is CASSPRREEQFF.

V gene TRBV7-2 combines with J gene TRBJ1-1; no clear D gene. Germline loops: CDR1 SGHTA, CDR2 FQGNSA. Trimming pared 3 bases from V and 6 bases from J, leaving 11 bases between. The CDR3 is 13 amino acids. The CDR3 DNA is TGTGCCAGCAGCTTTAACACGGTGCCTGAAGCTTTCTTT. Residues: CASSFNTVPEAFF.

This clone is a singleton in its sample. This chain connects TRBV5-4 to TRBJ1-1, with D unclear. Trimming cost V 1 base and J 0 bases, with 10 bases left between them. Germline CDR1 SGHNT, CDR2 YYREEE (reference sequence). CDR3 size: 15 residues. CDR3 bases: TGTGCCAGCAGCTTGCGGGAAGGAATGAACACTGAAGCTTTCTTT. This encodes CASSLREGMNTEAFF.

The genes are TRBV7-3 and TRBJ2-2, with D tentatively TRBD2 (7 bases). V lost 6 bases and J 3 bases, leaving 11 bases between the germline ends. The CDR3 is 14 residues long. Germline loops: CDR1 SGHTA, CDR2 FQGTGA. CDR3 sequence (DNA): TGTGCCAGCAGTTCGGGGGGCTACACCGGGGAGCTGTTTTTT. Translation gives CASSSGGYTGELFF.

V and J are TRBV2 and TRBJ1-1; D not certain. This CDR3 spans 14 amino acids. From germline, CDR1 is SNHLY and CDR2 FYNNEI. V was pared by 8 bases and J by 2 bases, with 15 bases between. The chain's CDR3 is CASGPGYSNTEAFF. CDR3 sequence (DNA): TGTGCCAGCGGGCCGGGATATTCAAACACTGAAGCTTTCTTT. The full variable domain, with the rest looked up from reference TRBV2 and TRBJ1-1, is EPEVTQTPSHQVTQMGQEVILRCVPISNHLYFYWYRQILGQKVEFLVSFYNNEISEKSEIFDDQFSVERPDGSNFTLKIRSTKLEDSAMYFCASGPGYSNTEAFFGQGTRLTVV.

The gene calls are TRBV19 and TRBJ2-3, with D unclear. Germline V gene data show CDR1 as LNHDA and CDR2 as SQIVND (reference sequence). The CDR3 totals 12 residues. V shed 8 bases and J shed 5 bases, with 11 bases lying between them. DNA of the CDR3: TGTGCCAGTTCCCCCCTCGGAGATACGCAGTATTTT. Amino acids: CASSPLGDTQYF.

This clone was seen a single time. The CDR3: CASSLPSGVYNEQFF. Here the CDR3 DNA reads TGCGCCAGCAGCTTGCCTAGCGGGGTCTACAATGAGCAGTTCTTC. The chain links TRBV5-1 to TRBJ2-1; 9 nucleotides agree with TRBD2. This CDR3 has 15 amino acids. V lost 1 base and J lost 3; bases outside the gene matches: 2. From germline, CDR1 is SGHRS and CDR2 YFSETQ. Drawing the rest from reference TRBV5-1 and TRBJ2-1, the complete variable domain is KAGVTQTPRYLIKTRGQQVTLSCSPISGHRSVSWYQQTPGQGLQFLFEYFSETQRNKGNFPGRFSGRQFSNSRSEMNVSTLELGDSALYLCASSLPSGVYNEQFFGPGTRLTVL.

The chain combines TRBV20-1 with TRBJ2-5, with D unclear. Trimming took 3 bases from V and 3 from J, leaving 2 bases between them. Germline V lookup: CDR1 DFQATT, CDR2 SNEGSKA (reference sequence). The CDR3 has 10 residues. The CDR3 DNA reads as TGCAGTGCTAGGAAAGAGACCCAGTACTTC. Amino acid sequence: CSARKETQYF.